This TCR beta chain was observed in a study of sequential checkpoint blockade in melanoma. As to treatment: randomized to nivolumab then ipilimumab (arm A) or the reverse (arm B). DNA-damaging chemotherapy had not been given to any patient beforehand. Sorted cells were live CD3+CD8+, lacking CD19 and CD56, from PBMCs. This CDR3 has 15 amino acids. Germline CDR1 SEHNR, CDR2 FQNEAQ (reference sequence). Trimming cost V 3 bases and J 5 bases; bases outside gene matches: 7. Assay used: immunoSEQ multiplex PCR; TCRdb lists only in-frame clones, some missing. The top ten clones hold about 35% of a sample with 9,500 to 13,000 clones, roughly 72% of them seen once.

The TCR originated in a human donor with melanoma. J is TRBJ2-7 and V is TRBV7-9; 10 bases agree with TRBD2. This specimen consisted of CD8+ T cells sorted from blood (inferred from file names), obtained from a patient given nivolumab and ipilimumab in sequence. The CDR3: CASSLEAGGRHEQYF. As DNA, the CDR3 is TGTGCCAGCAGCTTGGAAGCGGGGGGGAGACACGAGCAGTACTTC.